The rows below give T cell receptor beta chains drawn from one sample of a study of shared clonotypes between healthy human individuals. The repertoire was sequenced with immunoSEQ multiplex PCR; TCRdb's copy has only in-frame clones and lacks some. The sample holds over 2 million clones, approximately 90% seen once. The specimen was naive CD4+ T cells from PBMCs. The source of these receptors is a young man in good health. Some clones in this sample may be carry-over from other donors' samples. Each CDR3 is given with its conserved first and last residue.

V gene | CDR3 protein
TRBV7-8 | CASSFSSGKNTEAFF
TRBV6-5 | CASTRLGTVNEQFF
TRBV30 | CAWSPGTGTRYTF
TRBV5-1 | CASSLGGYEQYF
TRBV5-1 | CASSKAPGDQPQHF
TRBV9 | CASSVGVGGLVVKFF
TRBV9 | CASSVAERGDEQYF
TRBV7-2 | CASSGYPGQMIYGYTF
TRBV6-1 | CASSEGLAGVYEQYF
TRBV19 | CASSYPLHPTQYF
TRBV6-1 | CASSVQGSGQPQHF
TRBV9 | CASSVGQGRYEQYF
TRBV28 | CASSSPGTVYEQYF
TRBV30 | CAWSATDTQYF
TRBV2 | CASRIGGTPDEKLFF
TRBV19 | CASSMSRRANYGYTF
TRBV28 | CASSPDMNTEAFF
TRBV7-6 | CASSLNWGSHYEQYF
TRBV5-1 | CASSSDNEKLFF
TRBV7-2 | CASSLVSWDSEQFF
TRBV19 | CASSNYRGREDTQYF
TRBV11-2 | CASSFGTGPVEQYF
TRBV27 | CASSPRTGAVGAFF
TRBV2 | CASSANSPEQYF
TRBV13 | CASSSGQGGRTDTQYF
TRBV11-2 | CASSLVGGNTEAFF
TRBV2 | CASRGTSGRGDTQYF
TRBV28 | CASSPRTGGAPEAFF
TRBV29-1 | CSVGDRGSVYGYTF
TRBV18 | CASSPVRDIEYNEQFF
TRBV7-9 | CASSPPGTRGNEQFF
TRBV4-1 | CASRLDPYGYTF
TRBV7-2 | CASSSAPGQPQHF
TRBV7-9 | CASSLGQGLEKGNTIYF